This T cell receptor beta chain was identified in a study of blood T cell repertoires in COVID-19. Sequenced by immunoSEQ multiplex PCR; TCRdb stores in-frame clones only, minus some. The sample carries approximately 100,000 clones, approximately 89% recorded once. The CDR3 consists of 17 residues. From germline, CDR1 is SGHVS and CDR2 FQNEAQ. With V trimmed by 2 bases and J by 1 base, 7 bases remained unmatched. The chain uses TRBV7-8 and TRBJ1-3, with 8 bases fitting TRBD1. This TCR was sampled from a woman aged 25 to 39 with acute or convalescent COVID-19. The specimen sequenced was peripheral blood. The CDR3 region is CASSLRDRPMSGNTIYF. The CDR3 region has the DNA TGTGCCAGCAGCTTACGGGACAGGCCAATGTCTGGAAACACCATATATTTT.